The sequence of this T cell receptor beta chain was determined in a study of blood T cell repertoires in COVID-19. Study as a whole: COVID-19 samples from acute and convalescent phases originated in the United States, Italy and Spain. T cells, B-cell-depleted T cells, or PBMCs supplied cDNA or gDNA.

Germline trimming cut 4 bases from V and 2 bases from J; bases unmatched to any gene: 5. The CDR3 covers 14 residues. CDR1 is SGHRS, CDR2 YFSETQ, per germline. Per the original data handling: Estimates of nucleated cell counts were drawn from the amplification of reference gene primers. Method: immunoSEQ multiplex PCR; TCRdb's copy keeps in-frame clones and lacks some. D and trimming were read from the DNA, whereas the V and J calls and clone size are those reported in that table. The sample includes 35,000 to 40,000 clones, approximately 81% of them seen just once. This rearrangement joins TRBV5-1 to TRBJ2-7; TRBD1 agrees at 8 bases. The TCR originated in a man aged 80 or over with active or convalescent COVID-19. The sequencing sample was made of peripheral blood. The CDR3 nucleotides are TGCGCCAGCAGCCCCAGGACAGGGACCTACGAGCAGTACTTC. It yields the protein CASSPRTGTYEQYF.